This is a list of T cell receptor beta chains from one sample in a study of OX40 agonist ivuxolimab in advanced cancers. Clones were sequenced by immunoSEQ multiplex PCR, and TCRdb holds only the in-frame ones, with some missing. The sample has under 45,000 clones, 74% seen once. The specimen comprised CD4+ or CD8+ T cells sorted from blood, sampled in a trial of the OX40 agonist ivuxolimab. These receptors were obtained from an adult with an advanced solid tumor such as melanoma, head and neck, liver or kidney cancer. Both conserved end residues are part of each CDR3. Fields, in order: D gene, J gene, V gene, CDR3 protein. The D gene is left open where the match is weak.

d_gene: NA
j_gene: TRBJ1-4
v_gene: TRBV30
CDR3aa: CAWSVPEWGEKLFF

d_gene: TRBD1
j_gene: TRBJ1-2
v_gene: TRBV6-1
CDR3aa: CATQGVSGSINGYTF

d_gene: NA
j_gene: TRBJ1-1
v_gene: TRBV10-3
CDR3aa: CAIRGNKPERAFF

d_gene: TRBD1
j_gene: TRBJ1-2
v_gene: TRBV27
CDR3aa: CASSLSRGGADGYTF

d_gene: TRBD1
j_gene: TRBJ2-1
v_gene: TRBV19
CDR3aa: CASIPPGQGDNEQFF

d_gene: NA
j_gene: TRBJ1-6
v_gene: TRBV19
CDR3aa: CASSIRTLDSGGPLGSPLHF

d_gene: NA
j_gene: TRBJ2-5
v_gene: TRBV7-2
CDR3aa: CASSRAISETQYF

d_gene: NA
j_gene: TRBJ1-5
v_gene: TRBV30
CDR3aa: CAWSQDSNQPQHF

d_gene: NA
j_gene: TRBJ1-1
v_gene: TRBV6-5
CDR3aa: CASKFRGTNTEAFF

d_gene: TRBD2
j_gene: TRBJ2-3
v_gene: TRBV13
CDR3aa: CASSPTSGGRDTQYF

d_gene: NA
j_gene: TRBJ1-6
v_gene: TRBV7-8
CDR3aa: CASSLARTDNSPLHF

d_gene: NA
j_gene: TRBJ1-1
v_gene: TRBV5-1
CDR3aa: CASSYGPNTEAFF

d_gene: NA
j_gene: TRBJ1-6
v_gene: TRBV7-2
CDR3aa: CASSFQQGGSPLHF

d_gene: NA
j_gene: TRBJ2-3
v_gene: TRBV7-2
CDR3aa: CASSLGFVAGLSTDTQYF

d_gene: NA
j_gene: TRBJ2-1
v_gene: TRBV7-9
CDR3aa: CASSLLDGDNEQFF

d_gene: NA
j_gene: TRBJ2-5
v_gene: TRBV19
CDR3aa: CASSMKETQYF

d_gene: NA
j_gene: TRBJ2-5
v_gene: TRBV5-4
CDR3aa: CASSLEVASETQYF

d_gene: NA
j_gene: TRBJ1-5
v_gene: TRBV28
CDR3aa: CASSSIQANQPQHF

d_gene: TRBD1
j_gene: TRBJ2-1
v_gene: TRBV10-3
CDR3aa: CAISQGGTGVEQFF

d_gene: NA
j_gene: TRBJ1-1
v_gene: TRBV28
CDR3aa: CASHQALEAFF

d_gene: NA
j_gene: TRBJ1-2
v_gene: TRBV5-4
CDR3aa: CASSQGGNYGYTF

d_gene: NA
j_gene: TRBJ1-1
v_gene: TRBV19
CDR3aa: CASSIRSMNTEAFF

d_gene: TRBD1
j_gene: TRBJ2-1
v_gene: TRBV11-3
CDR3aa: CASSRTGGNEQFF

d_gene: TRBD1
j_gene: TRBJ1-1
v_gene: TRBV5-4
CDR3aa: CASSLVGTGGTEAFF

d_gene: NA
j_gene: TRBJ1-1
v_gene: TRBV9
CDR3aa: CASREGGSEAFF

d_gene: TRBD1
j_gene: TRBJ2-7
v_gene: TRBV28
CDR3aa: CASTTQGPYEQYF

d_gene: TRBD1
j_gene: TRBJ1-2
v_gene: TRBV9
CDR3aa: CASSEGTGADGYTF

d_gene: NA
j_gene: TRBJ2-1
v_gene: TRBV28
CDR3aa: CASILHNEQFF

d_gene: NA
j_gene: TRBJ1-1
v_gene: TRBV5-1
CDR3aa: CASSLAWASTEAFF

d_gene: TRBD2
j_gene: TRBJ2-5
v_gene: TRBV30
CDR3aa: CAWSPTGTSGKETQYF

d_gene: NA
j_gene: TRBJ2-5
v_gene: TRBV1
CDR3aa: CTSSPTTGGTKTQYF

d_gene: TRBD1
j_gene: TRBJ2-3
v_gene: TRBV6-4
CDR3aa: CASGQGHTDTQYF

d_gene: TRBD1
j_gene: TRBJ2-1
v_gene: TRBV2
CDR3aa: CASSGQGRDEQFF

d_gene: NA
j_gene: TRBJ2-5
v_gene: TRBV10-3
CDR3aa: CAISDGRGSSEKETQYF

d_gene: TRBD1
j_gene: TRBJ1-2
v_gene: TRBV18
CDR3aa: CASSLTTGGRRNYGYTF

d_gene: NA
j_gene: TRBJ1-6
v_gene: TRBV4-1
CDR3aa: CASSQELPPLHF

d_gene: NA
j_gene: TRBJ2-5
v_gene: TRBV7-8
CDR3aa: CASSLSSGTGQETQYF

d_gene: NA
j_gene: TRBJ1-2
v_gene: TRBV30
CDR3aa: CAWSVRDTWAGGYTF

d_gene: TRBD1
j_gene: TRBJ1-1
v_gene: TRBV6-6
CDR3aa: CASSGRDSSEAFF

d_gene: NA
j_gene: TRBJ1-5
v_gene: TRBV5-1
CDR3aa: CASSLETGPNQPQHF

d_gene: TRBD1
j_gene: TRBJ2-7
v_gene: TRBV28
CDR3aa: CASSPTGTGGNREQYF